The clone carrying this T cell receptor (beta chain) shows up as medium-sized by frequency. Its specificity is unknown. TRB amplification used 250 ng of peripheral blood genomic DNA. This entry belongs to a study of T cell clusters in autoimmune cytopenias. In the study overall: The median distinct TRB clonotype count was approximately 2,500 per sample, from a median roughly 50,000 reads. Study conclusions and caveats: No experiment has yet validated the function of the T cell clusters defined in silico. No cluster-lack signature appeared between secondary cytopenia and chronic lymphocytic leukemia patients, apparently due to lymphoma masking. Clustering suggested that physiological T cell clusters were missing in primary autoimmune cytopenia patients.

TRB rearrangements were amplified by touch-down multiplex PCR with mixed TRB-A/B primers. TCRdb re-called the multiplex PCR reads and gives one entry per CDR3 protein, without DNA. The sample table sets out around 6,600 distinct CDR3 sequences. The sample was also linked to a second study, of T cell repertoires in aging, cancer and after chemotherapy.

This receptor was taken from a human donor in good health. The material sequenced was peripheral blood.

The chain's CDR3 is CASSPVTATNEKLFF. V and J are TRBV19 and TRBJ1-4. The CDR3 loop spans 15 amino acids. Germline V gives CDR1 LNHDA, CDR2 SQIVND (reference sequence).